Listed below are T cell receptor beta chains from one sample, sequenced in a study of post-analysis software for immune sequencing data. TCRdb recomputed calls from the PCR reads with MiXCR, one row per CDR3 protein. The top ten hold approximately 0.55% of the sample, which has fewer than 850,000 distinct CDR3 sequences, about 27% seen once. What was sequenced was blood. These TCRs come from a girl aged 5 to 17 with multiple sclerosis. Both conserved end residues are trimmed from each CDR3. Each record gives: V gene, J gene, CDR3 protein.

V gene: TRBV29-1; J gene: TRBJ2-3; CDR3 protein: SGEKADTQY
V gene: TRBV6-6; J gene: TRBJ1-2; CDR3 protein: ASRRAGGGYT
V gene: TRBV4-1; J gene: TRBJ1-1; CDR3 protein: ASSQRGTQLEAF
V gene: TRBV28; J gene: TRBJ2-7; CDR3 protein: ASSSHRYEQY
V gene: TRBV20-1; J gene: TRBJ1-1; CDR3 protein: SAARQEAF
V gene: TRBV6-5; J gene: TRBJ2-2; CDR3 protein: ASSYADRTGELF
V gene: TRBV4-3; J gene: TRBJ1-2; CDR3 protein: ASNHEGDIYGYT
V gene: TRBV18; J gene: TRBJ2-1; CDR3 protein: ASSPRNEQF
V gene: TRBV3-1; J gene: .; CDR3 protein: ASSQAFYEQY
V gene: TRBV24-1; J gene: TRBJ1-2; CDR3 protein: ATSPRDSSNYGYT
V gene: TRBV4-1; J gene: TRBJ2-3; CDR3 protein: ASSQELASSTDTQY
V gene: TRBV27; J gene: TRBJ2-1; CDR3 protein: ASSFGGNAEQF
V gene: TRBV3-1; J gene: TRBJ1-2; CDR3 protein: ASSPTRTANYGYT
V gene: TRBV15; J gene: TRBJ1-1; CDR3 protein: ATSRDPKNTEAF
V gene: TRBV10-3; J gene: TRBJ2-5; CDR3 protein: AITTSSQETQY
V gene: TRBV20-1; J gene: TRBJ2-1; CDR3 protein: SARVSEGDRVYNEQF
V gene: TRBV6-5; J gene: TRBJ1-1; CDR3 protein: ASSSKIDRGVNTEAF